This T cell receptor (beta chain) was identified during a study of early T cells in non-severe SARS-CoV-2 infection. Study-wide context: Sequencing input comprised bulk RNA from unsorted whole blood; chain pairing was not available.

Unique molecular identifiers were added to individual cDNA molecules. TCRdb fed the 5' RACE reads into MiXCR, producing one record per CDR3 protein. The profile covers 55,000 to 75,000 distinct CDR3 sequences, with 9% to 10% appearing a single time and roughly 16% taken by the ten largest. This clonotype was found many times. Its antigen is not identified. The study's findings and limits: Using VDJdb, the matching emphasized anti-spike CD8 responses while missing private and CD4 specificities.

Here the sequenced sample was whole blood, taken at baseline. The sequence came from an adult who was a healthcare worker with PCR-confirmed SARS-CoV-2 infection or an uninfected control (not recorded which).

Written as DNA, the CDR3 is TGTGCCAGCAGCCGGGGGGGAGATACGCAGTATTTT. Amino acid sequence: CASSRGGDTQYF. J is TRBJ2-3 and V is TRBV11-2; 8 positions agree with TRBD2. The germline V gene has CDR1 SGHAT and CDR2 FQNNGV. The trim removed 5 bases at V and 5 bases at J, leaving 0 bases unmatched. The CDR3 runs to 12 residues.